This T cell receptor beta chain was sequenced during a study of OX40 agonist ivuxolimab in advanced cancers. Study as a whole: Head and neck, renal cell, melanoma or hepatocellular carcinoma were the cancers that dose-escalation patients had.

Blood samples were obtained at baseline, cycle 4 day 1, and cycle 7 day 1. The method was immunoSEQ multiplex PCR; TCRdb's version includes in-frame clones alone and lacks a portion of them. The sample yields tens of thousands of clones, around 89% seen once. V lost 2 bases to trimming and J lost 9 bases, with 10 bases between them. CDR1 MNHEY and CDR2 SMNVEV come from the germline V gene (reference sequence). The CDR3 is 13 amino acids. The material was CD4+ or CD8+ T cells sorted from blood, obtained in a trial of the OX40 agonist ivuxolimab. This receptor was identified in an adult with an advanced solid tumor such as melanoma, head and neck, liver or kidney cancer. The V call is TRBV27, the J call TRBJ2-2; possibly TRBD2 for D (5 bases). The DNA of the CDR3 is TGTGCCAGCAGTTTAGGGCTAGCCAGGGAGCTGTTTTTT. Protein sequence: CASSLGLARELFF.